Each of the 9 T cell receptor beta chains below was sequenced from the same sample in a study of CD8+ T cells in alopecia areata. RNA was isolated and reverse transcribed to cDNA, the sequencing template. Data came from immunoSEQ multiplex PCR; TCRdb stores just in-frame clones and leaves some out. The sample has some 82,000 clones; about 51% are singletons. Sequenced: NKG2D-high CD8+ T cells sorted from blood. Receptor source: a human donor with alopecia areata.

This sequence joins TRBV29-1 and TRBJ2-2; a possible D gene is TRBD1 (5 bases). CDR1 is SQVTM, CDR2 ANQGSEA, per germline. V lost 3 bases to trimming and J lost 4 bases, with 12 bases between them. The CDR3 consists of 14 residues. The CDR3 reads CSVDWQGATGELFF. The CDR3 DNA reads TGCAGCGTTGACTGGCAGGGTGCCACCGGGGAGCTGTTTTTT.

V gene TRBV29-1 combines with J gene TRBJ2-2; tentatively, D is TRBD1 (6 bases). Germline CDR1 SQVTM, CDR2 ANQGSEA. This CDR3 has 14 amino acids. V gave up 4 bases and J gave up 7 bases, with 16 bases separating them. In DNA, the CDR3 is TGCAGCGTTGGTTACAGGGATACCGGCGGGGAGCTGTTTTTT. Its translation: CSVGYRDTGGELFF.

The chain joins TRBV2 to TRBJ2-5; TRBD1 agrees at 7 bases. V was pared by 6 bases and J by 3 bases, with 10 bases of the junction left unmatched. CDR3 length equals 15 residues. Per the germline V gene, CDR1 is SNHLY and CDR2 is FYNNEI. The CDR3 sequence: CASRPYGDREETQYF. The CDR3 DNA reads TGTGCCAGCAGACCCTACGGGGACAGAGAAGAGACCCAGTACTTC.

V gene TRBV2 combines with J gene TRBJ1-2; a possible D gene is TRBD1 (5 bases). The CDR3 has 12 residues. Germline assignment: CDR1 SNHLY and CDR2 FYNNEI. The V gene lost 9 bases and the J gene lost 6 bases, with 14 bases spanning the gap. This chain's CDR3 is CASPRGENGYTF. The CDR3 DNA follows: TGTGCCAGTCCCCGGGGCGAGAATGGCTACACCTTC.

The table lists this clone with a few counts. The chain uses TRBV10-3 and TRBJ2-1; D may be TRBD1 or TRBD2 (5 bases each). The CDR3 has 11 residues. V lost 9 bases and J lost 6, with 9 bases in between. The V gene's germline CDR1 is ENHRY and CDR2 SYGVKD. The CDR3 bases are TGTGCCATAGACAGCGGCAATGAGCAGTTCTTC. It codes for CAIDSGNEQFF.

The J gene is TRBJ2-7, the V gene TRBV7-9; weak D call: TRBD1 (6 bases). The CDR3 is made up of 14 amino acids. Germline CDR1 is SEHNR and CDR2 is FQNEAQ (reference sequence). V lost 1 base, J lost 2 bases, and 9 bases lay in between. For the CDR3, the DNA is TGTGCCAGCAGCTTAGGGGGGCGAACCTACGAGCAGTACTTC. This codes for CASSLGGRTYEQYF.

This clone has only one observation. The chain recombines TRBV10-2 with TRBJ2-5; D is unresolved. CDR1 and CDR2 (germline): WSHSY, SAAADI. This CDR3 spans 10 amino acids. Trimming cost V 8 bases and J 5 bases, with 6 bases left between them. CDR3 protein: CASLGETQYF. CDR3 nucleotides: TGCGCCAGCCTCGGGGAGACCCAGTACTTC.

This rearrangement joins TRBV27 to TRBJ2-7; possible D gene TRBD1, 6 bases. Germline CDR1 is MNHEY and CDR2 is SMNVEV (reference sequence). The CDR3 sequence is 14 residues long. Deletions cut 3 bases from V and 1 base from J, with 10 bases between. DNA of the CDR3: TGTGCCAGCAGTTTGGACAGAGGATCCTACGAGCAGTACTTC. This codes for CASSLDRGSYEQYF.

This clone was found a few times. The chain uses TRBV29-1 and TRBJ2-1; 7 bases are shared with TRBD2. The CDR3 covers 11 residues. V trimming: 7 bases; J trimming: 8 bases; junction bases outside the gene matches: 5. Looked up from germline, CDR1 is SQVTM and CDR2 is ANQGSEA. As DNA, the CDR3 is TGCAGCGCCGCCGGACTAGATGAGCAGTTCTTC. Its translation is CSAAGLDEQFF.